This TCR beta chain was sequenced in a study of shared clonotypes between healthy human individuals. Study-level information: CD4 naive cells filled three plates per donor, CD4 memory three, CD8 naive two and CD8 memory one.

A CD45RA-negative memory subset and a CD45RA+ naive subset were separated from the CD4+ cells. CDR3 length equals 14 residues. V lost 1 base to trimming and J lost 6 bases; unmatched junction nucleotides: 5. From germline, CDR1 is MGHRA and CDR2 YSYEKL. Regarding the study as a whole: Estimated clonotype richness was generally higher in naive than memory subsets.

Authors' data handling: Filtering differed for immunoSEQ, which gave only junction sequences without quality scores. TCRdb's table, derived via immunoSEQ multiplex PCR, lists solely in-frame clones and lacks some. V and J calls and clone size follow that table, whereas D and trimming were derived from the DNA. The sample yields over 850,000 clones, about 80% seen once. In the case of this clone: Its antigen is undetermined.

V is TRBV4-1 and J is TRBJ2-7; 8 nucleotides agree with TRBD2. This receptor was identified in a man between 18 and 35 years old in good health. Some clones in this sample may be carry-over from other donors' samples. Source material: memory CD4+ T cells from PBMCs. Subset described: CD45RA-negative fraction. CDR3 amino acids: CASSQVRGGSEQYF. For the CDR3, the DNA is TGCGCCAGCAGCCAAGTTCGGGGGGGGAGCGAGCAGTACTTC.